The rows below give T cell receptor beta chains drawn from one sample of a study of T cell changes during pregnancy in multiple sclerosis. Generated by immunoSEQ multiplex PCR, the TCRdb table keeps only in-frame clones and is missing some. This sample has approximately 52,000 clones; 80% to 95% occur once, and the top ten carry roughly 0.23%. The sequencing used CD4+ T cells from peripheral blood mononuclear cells, collected in the third trimester of pregnancy. The receptor set was obtained from a female donor with multiple sclerosis, enrolled in a pregnancy study. The CDR3 runs from the conserved cysteine through the conserved F or W. Fields, in order: D gene, V gene, CDR3 protein. A D gene is named only where the DNA matches it firmly.

>TRBD1|TRBV15
CATSIKTGPSEAFF
>.|TRBV7-7
CASSPDSQETQYF
>.|TRBV2
CASSDWEFLNTEAFF
>.|TRBV6-5
CASSYGAALAKNIQYF
>TRBD1|TRBV19
CASSIRTGRLVTEAFF
>TRBD1|TRBV18
CASSPSGTANTEAFF
>TRBD1|TRBV5-6
CASSLFTGTGGSYEQYF
>.|TRBV28
CASIQRDRWNTEAFF
>TRBD1|TRBV4-1
CASSQDLGPGDRGRETQYF
>.|TRBV7-9
CASSFRGNTDTQYF
>TRBD1|TRBV18
CASSPKGAGPHEKLFF
>.|TRBV2
CASRTGNTGELFF
>TRBD1|TRBV5-4
CASSSGTGGAGELFF
>.|TRBV28
CASRHGDVPDTQYF
>.|TRBV27
CASRGTLRFEQYF
>TRBD1|TRBV11-3
CASSPGKTGDGGTEAFF
>TRBD2|TRBV6-1
CASCGLAGGVDTQYF
>.|TRBV6-1
CASRPRQINSPLHF
>TRBD1|TRBV6-5
CASSYGTGKETQYF
>.|TRBV5-4
CASSSAAGRSNYGYTF
>.|TRBV5-1
CASSLEGVTDTQYF
>.|TRBV28
CASSLGRFNEKLFF
>.|TRBV27
CASSFKGAKNIQYF
>.|TRBV19
CASRAVYGYTF
>TRBD1|TRBV9
CASSVGPGQNYGYTF
>TRBD1|TRBV9
CASSAGDSPYSGNTIYF
>.|TRBV5-1
CASSSSFGNTIYF
>.|TRBV5-1
CASSFSSNEKLFF
>TRBD2|TRBV6-1
CASSESGTSNSEQFF
>TRBD2|TRBV5-6
CASSPGGGSSYNEQFF
>.|TRBV19
CASTQTGGPTDTQYF
>TRBD1|TRBV5-1
CASSPRDRGSYEQYF
>.|TRBV7-3
CASSLGAKNSPLHF
>.|TRBV2
CASRSNGGGGKAFF
>.|TRBV6-5
CASSPTVKSYNEQFF
>.|TRBV4-2
CASSQVLGTSDTQYF
>.|TRBV6-5
CASSYSPGNTEAFF
>TRBD1|TRBV2
CASSTSPGQLSGELFF
>TRBD1|TRBV5-4
CASSSEYRGLGGYTF
>.|TRBV2
CASSAAETAILSATF
>.|TRBV6-5
CASSYSDIANYGYTF
>TRBD1|TRBV7-9
CASTRDRGTEAFF
>TRBD2|TRBV18
CASSPRSQRDYNEQFF
>.|TRBV30
CAWSLLGLRETQYF
>.|TRBV2
CASSEAGGGLYGYTF
>.|TRBV7-2
CASSLGRAQETQYF
>TRBD1|TRBV19
CASSIGSQGFTDTQYF
>TRBD2|TRBV4-1
CASSHDGGLYQETQYF
>.|TRBV30
CAWSVRSNQPQHF
>TRBD2|TRBV7-3
CASSLIGRGGHNEQFF